The 14 T cell receptor beta chains below all came from one sample that was sequenced in a study of long-term antiretroviral therapy in people with HIV. Samples were assayed with immunoSEQ v3.0 at survey level. Sequencing used immunoSEQ multiplex PCR; TCRdb keeps in-frame clones, though not all of them. The sample shows roughly 28,000 clones, around 83% of them seen only once. This specimen was unsorted PBMCs, taken 2.9 years after starting antiretroviral therapy. These receptors came from a man aged 45-65 years with HIV.

The CDR3 loop is CAITTSSGNTIYF. The CDR3 DNA is TGTGCCATCACCACCAGCTCTGGAAACACCATATATTTT. The genes are TRBV10-3 and TRBJ1-3; D is unclear. The CDR3 length is 13 residues. CDR1 is ENHRY, CDR2 SYGVKD, per germline. With 7 bases removed from V and 0 bases from J, the gap between germline ends came to 7 bases.

The chain has TRBV21-1 and TRBJ1-1. TRBV21-1 is listed as a pseudogene. This CDR3 contains 13 residues. The CDR3 is CASSERRCTEAFF. As DNA, the CDR3 is TGTGCCAGCAGCGAGCGACGGTGCACTGAAGCTTTCTTT.

The V and J genes are TRBV7-9 and TRBJ2-7, with D maybe TRBD2 (6 bases). The germline V gene encodes CDR1 SEHNR and CDR2 FQNEAQ (reference sequence). The CDR3 extends over 17 amino acids. The germline V and J ends were trimmed by 5 bases and 3 bases, with 23 bases remaining between them. The CDR3 nucleotides read TGTGCCAGCAGCCCCCCGAATCGGGGGAATGCACGCTACGAGCAGTACTTC. It specifies CASSPPNRGNARYEQYF.

This clone was seen once. V and J are TRBV5-5 and TRBJ2-5, with 10 positions matching TRBD2. CDR3 length equals 14 residues. CDR1 and CDR2 (germline): SGHKS, YYEKEE (reference sequence). The V gene end was trimmed by 4 bases and the J gene end by 4 bases; junction bases not matched to a gene: 4. In nucleotides, the CDR3 is TGTGCCAGCAGCGATATAGCGGGGGGAGAGACCCAGTACTTC. Protein product: CASSDIAGGETQYF.

CDR3 coding DNA: TGTGCCAGCAGCTACCGGGACGGATCCTACGAGCAGTACTTC. Translated: CASSYRDGSYEQYF. The rearrangement links TRBV7-2 to TRBJ2-7; either TRBD1 or TRBD2 may fit D (5 bases each). Looked up from germline, CDR1 is SGHTA and CDR2 is FQGNSA. The ends were cut back, 4 bases at V and 1 base at J, with 11 bases in the middle. The CDR3 spans 14 residues.

This chain's CDR3 is CASRDIYNSPLHF. DNA of the CDR3: TGTGCCAGCAGGGATATCTATAATTCACCCCTCCACTTT. V is TRBV7-2 and J is TRBJ1-6; D remains unclear. Germline loops: CDR1 SGHTA, CDR2 FQGNSA. Trimming took 6 bases from V and 3 from J, leaving 6 bases between them. This CDR3 has 13 amino acids.

On this clone itself: The limits of the CDR3 on the DNA are not certain, so only TCRdb's listed CDR3 is given. The CDR3 reads CASSKRGGWGGGAGQPQHF. The chain employs TRBV21-1 and TRBJ1-5; the D call TRBD1 from the table was never checked on the DNA. TRBV21-1 counts as a pseudogene. With termini counted, the CDR3 has 19 amino acids.

This clone has only a few counts. The chain combines TRBV27 with TRBJ1-6; D gene ambiguous. The CDR3 is 15 amino acids. Trimming pared 1 base from V and 8 bases from J, leaving 12 bases between. The germline gives CDR1 MNHEY, CDR2 SMNVEV (reference sequence). The CDR3 nucleotides read TGTGCCAGCAGTTTATATGGATTCGGGTATTCACCCCTCCACTTT. This gives the protein CASSLYGFGYSPLHF.

The J gene is TRBJ2-5, the V gene TRBV29-1, with 10 nucleotides matching TRBD1. J was trimmed by 1 base and V by 1 base; bases with no gene match: 9. This CDR3 is built from 17 residues. The germline V gene encodes CDR1 SQVTM and CDR2 ANQGSEA. For the CDR3, the DNA is TGCAGCGTTGAAGGTTCCCGGGACAGGGGACCCCAAGAGACCCAGTACTTC. Amino acid sequence: CSVEGSRDRGPQETQYF.

V and J are TRBV4-2 and TRBJ1-1, with 7 bases aligning to TRBD1. This CDR3 spans 17 amino acids. Germline V gives CDR1 LGHNA, CDR2 YNFKEQ. The ends lost 4 bases at V and 1 base at J; junction bases unmatched: 12. This chain's CDR3 is CASSREVDRLGNTEAFF. The CDR3, as DNA: TGTGCCAGCAGCCGCGAAGTGGACAGGCTAGGGAACACTGAAGCTTTCTTT.

The V call is TRBV5-8, the J call TRBJ1-2, with 8 positions matching TRBD1. The junction had 14 bases not matched to a gene; V was cut back by 0 bases and J by 7 bases. This CDR3 region has 17 residues. CDR1 is SGHTS, CDR2 YDEGEE, per germline. CDR3: CASSLDGQGLIWGGYTF. CDR3 nucleotides: TGTGCCAGCAGCTTGGACGGACAGGGCTTGATATGGGGTGGCTACACCTTC.

The chain uses TRBV18 and TRBJ1-1; no clear D gene. There are 15 residues in the CDR3. V was clipped by 0 bases and J by 2 bases, with 10 bases between them. Germline assignment: CDR1 KGHSH and CDR2 LQKENI. The CDR3 sequence: CASSPPAGTNTEAFF. CDR3 DNA: TGTGCCAGCTCACCACCGGCGGGTACAAACACTGAAGCTTTCTTT.

V and J are TRBV10-3 and TRBJ1-1; D perhaps matches TRBD1 (5 bases). Deletions cut 3 bases from V and 4 bases from J, with 15 bases between. This CDR3 has 15 amino acids. The V gene's germline CDR1 is ENHRY and CDR2 SYGVKD. CDR3 sequence: CAISDFWEDTTEAFF. The CDR3 DNA reads as TGTGCCATCAGTGACTTTTGGGAGGACACCACTGAAGCTTTCTTT.

The rearrangement links TRBV19 to TRBJ2-1, with 9 bases that match TRBD2. V dropped 7 bases and J dropped 4; count of bases not matched to a gene: 8. Germline assignment: CDR1 LNHDA and CDR2 SQIVND (reference sequence). The CDR3 loop spans 15 amino acids. Here the CDR3 DNA reads TGTGCCAGTACCGACCTCCTAGCGGGGTACAATGAGCAGTTCTTC. It yields the protein CASTDLLAGYNEQFF. Full variable domain (remainder filled in from reference TRBV19 and TRBJ2-1): DGGITQSPKYLFRKEGQNVTLSCEQNLNHDAMYWYRQDPGQGLRLIYYSQIVNDFQKGDIAEGYSVSREKKESFPLTVTSAQKNPTAFYLCASTDLLAGYNEQFFGPGTRLTVL.